The rows below give T cell receptor beta chains drawn from one sample of a study of neurological immune-mediated disorders. TCRdb recomputed calls from the 5' RACE reads with MiXCR, one row per CDR3 protein. The repertoire holds roughly 32,000 distinct CDR3 sequences, with about an eighth as singletons. The sample comprised CD4+ T cells from blood. The receptor set was obtained from a female donor with HTLV-1-associated myelopathy (HAM/TSP). Both conserved end residues are trimmed from each CDR3. Each record gives: J gene, V gene, CDR3 protein.

TRBJ1-3 | TRBV20-1 | SAATGAPSGNTIY
TRBJ2-2 | TRBV3-1 | ASSRRGGVTGELF
TRBJ2-3 | TRBV11-3 | ASSPGLAGGLNTDTQY
TRBJ2-5 | TRBV20-1 | SAKHGETQY
TRBJ2-2 | TRBV11-2 | ASSPDRAATGELF
TRBJ2-5 | TRBV20-1 | SARGVTSGGARWQETQY
TRBJ2-1 | TRBV20-1 | SARPSAGGRDEQF
TRBJ2-3 | TRBV14 | ASSQAGVDTQY
TRBJ2-3 | TRBV5-6 | ASSPRQGRDTQY
TRBJ2-7 | TRBV6-5 | ASSRITSGRREQY
TRBJ1-6 | TRBV4-3 | ASSQDKKGGSPLH
TRBJ2-5 | TRBV7-9 | ASVDYQETQY
TRBJ2-2 | TRBV2 | AGSGVNTGELF
TRBJ2-5 | TRBV5-1 | ASGGGLAGETQY
TRBJ2-3 | TRBV21-1 | ARGGSTDTQY
TRBJ1-1 | TRBV2 | ASIQGVNTEAF
TRBJ1-5 | TRBV7-2 | ASNLYISSNQPQH
TRBJ2-1 | TRBV4-3 | ASSQLLSSYNEQF
TRBJ1-1 | TRBV6-6 | ASSRIGAETEAF
TRBJ1-1 | TRBV5-1 | ASSSGTGGTEAF
TRBJ2-5 | TRBV7-2 | ASSFPPETQY
TRBJ2-1 | TRBV14 | ASSQGEGGQLTYNEQF